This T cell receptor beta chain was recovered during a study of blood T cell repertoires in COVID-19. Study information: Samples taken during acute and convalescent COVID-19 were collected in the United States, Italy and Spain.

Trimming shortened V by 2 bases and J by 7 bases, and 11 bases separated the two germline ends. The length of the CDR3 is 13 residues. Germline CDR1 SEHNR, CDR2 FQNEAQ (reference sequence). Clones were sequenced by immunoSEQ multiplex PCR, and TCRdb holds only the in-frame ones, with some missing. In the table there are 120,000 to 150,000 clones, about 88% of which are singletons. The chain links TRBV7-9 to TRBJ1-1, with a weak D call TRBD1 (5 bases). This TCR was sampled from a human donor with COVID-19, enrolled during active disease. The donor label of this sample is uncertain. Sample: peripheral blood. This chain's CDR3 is CASSLIGGSEAFF. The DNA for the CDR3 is TGTGCCAGCAGCTTAATCGGGGGGAGTGAAGCTTTCTTT.